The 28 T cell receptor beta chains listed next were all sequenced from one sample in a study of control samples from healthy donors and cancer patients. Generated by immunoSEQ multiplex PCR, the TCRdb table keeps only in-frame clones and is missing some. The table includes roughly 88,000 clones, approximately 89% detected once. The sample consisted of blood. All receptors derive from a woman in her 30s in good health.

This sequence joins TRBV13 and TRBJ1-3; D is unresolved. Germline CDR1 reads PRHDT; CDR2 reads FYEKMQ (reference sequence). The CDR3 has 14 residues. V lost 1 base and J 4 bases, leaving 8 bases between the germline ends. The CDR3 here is CASSLVPRGNTIYF. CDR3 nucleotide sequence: TGTGCCAGCAGCTTAGTCCCCAGGGGAAACACCATATATTTT.

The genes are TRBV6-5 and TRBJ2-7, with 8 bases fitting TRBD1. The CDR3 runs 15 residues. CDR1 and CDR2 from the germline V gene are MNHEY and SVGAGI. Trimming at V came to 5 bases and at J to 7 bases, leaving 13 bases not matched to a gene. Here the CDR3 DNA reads TGTGCCAGCAGTACGACAGGGGCAACGGCTCGGGAGCAGTACTTC. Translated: CASSTTGATAREQYF.

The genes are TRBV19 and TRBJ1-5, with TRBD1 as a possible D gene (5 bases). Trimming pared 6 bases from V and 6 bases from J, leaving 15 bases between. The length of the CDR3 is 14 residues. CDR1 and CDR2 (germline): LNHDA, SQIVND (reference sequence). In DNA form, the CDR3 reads TGTGCCAGTAGCCAAAGGGGTTTCGTTCAGCCCCAGCATTTT. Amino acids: CASSQRGFVQPQHF. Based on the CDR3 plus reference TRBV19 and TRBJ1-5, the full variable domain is DGGITQSPKYLFRKEGQNVTLSCEQNLNHDAMYWYRQDPGQGLRLIYYSQIVNDFQKGDIAEGYSVSREKKESFPLTVTSAQKNPTAFYLCASSQRGFVQPQHFGDGTRLSIL.

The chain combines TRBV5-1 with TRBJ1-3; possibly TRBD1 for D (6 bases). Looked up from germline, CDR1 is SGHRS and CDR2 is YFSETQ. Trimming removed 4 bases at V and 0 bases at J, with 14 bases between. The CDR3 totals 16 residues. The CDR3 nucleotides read TGCGCCAGCAGCCAACAGGGAGCTAGCTCTGGAAACACCATATATTTT. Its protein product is CASSQQGASSGNTIYF.

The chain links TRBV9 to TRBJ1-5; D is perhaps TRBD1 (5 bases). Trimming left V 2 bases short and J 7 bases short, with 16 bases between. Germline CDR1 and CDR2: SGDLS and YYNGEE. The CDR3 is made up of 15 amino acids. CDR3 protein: CASSVSWGGGQPQHF. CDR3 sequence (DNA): TGTGCCAGCAGCGTCAGCTGGGGGGGTGGACAGCCCCAGCATTTT.

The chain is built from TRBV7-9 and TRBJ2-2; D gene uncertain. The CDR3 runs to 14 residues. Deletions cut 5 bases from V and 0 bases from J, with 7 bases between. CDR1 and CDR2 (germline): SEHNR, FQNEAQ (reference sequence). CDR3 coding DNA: TGTGCCAGCAGCCCTCTCTCGAACACCGGGGAGCTGTTTTTT. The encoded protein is CASSPLSNTGELFF.

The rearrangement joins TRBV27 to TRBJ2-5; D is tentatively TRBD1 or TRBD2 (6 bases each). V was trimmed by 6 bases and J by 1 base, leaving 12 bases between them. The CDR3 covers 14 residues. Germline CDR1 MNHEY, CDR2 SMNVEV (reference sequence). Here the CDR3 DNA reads TGTGCCAGCAGGGAACAGGGAGGCCAAGAGACCCAGTACTTC. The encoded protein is CASREQGGQETQYF.

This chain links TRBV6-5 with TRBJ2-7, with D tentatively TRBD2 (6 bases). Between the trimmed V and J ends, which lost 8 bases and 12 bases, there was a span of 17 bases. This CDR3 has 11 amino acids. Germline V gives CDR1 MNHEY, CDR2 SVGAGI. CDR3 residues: CASEEGVLRYF. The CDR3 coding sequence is TGTGCCAGCGAGGAGGGTGTCCTAAGGTACTTC.

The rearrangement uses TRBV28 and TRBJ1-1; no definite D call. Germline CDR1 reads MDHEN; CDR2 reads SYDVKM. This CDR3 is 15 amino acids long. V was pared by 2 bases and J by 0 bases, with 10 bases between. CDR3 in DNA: TGTGCCAGCAGTTTACCTGGAGGGATGAACACTGAAGCTTTCTTT. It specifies CASSLPGGMNTEAFF.

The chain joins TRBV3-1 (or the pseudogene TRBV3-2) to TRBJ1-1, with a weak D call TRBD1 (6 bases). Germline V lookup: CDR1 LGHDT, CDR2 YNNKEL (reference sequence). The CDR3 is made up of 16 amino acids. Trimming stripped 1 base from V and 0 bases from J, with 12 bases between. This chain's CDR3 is CASSQGTVGMNTEAFF. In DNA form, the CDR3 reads TGTGCCAGCAGCCAAGGGACAGTCGGGATGAACACTGAAGCTTTCTTT.

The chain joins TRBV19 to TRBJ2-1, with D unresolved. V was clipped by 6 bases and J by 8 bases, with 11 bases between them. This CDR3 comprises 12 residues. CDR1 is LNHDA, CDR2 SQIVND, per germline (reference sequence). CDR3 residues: CASSAFEDEQFF. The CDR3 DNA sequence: TGTGCCAGTAGCGCATTTGAGGATGAGCAGTTCTTC.

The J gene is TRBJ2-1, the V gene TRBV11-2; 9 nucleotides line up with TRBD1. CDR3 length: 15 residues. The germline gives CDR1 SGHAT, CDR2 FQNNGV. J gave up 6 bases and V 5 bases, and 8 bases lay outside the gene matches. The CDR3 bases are TGTGCCAGCAGCGGCACACAGGGGGCAGGCAATGAGCAGTTCTTC. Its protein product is CASSGTQGAGNEQFF.

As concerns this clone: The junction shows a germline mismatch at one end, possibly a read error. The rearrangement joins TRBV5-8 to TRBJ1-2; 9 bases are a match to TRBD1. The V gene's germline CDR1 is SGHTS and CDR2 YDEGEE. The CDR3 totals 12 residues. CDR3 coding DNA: TGTGCCAGCAGCTTGGTACCGGGACAGGGTAGCTTC. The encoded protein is CASSLVPGQGSF.

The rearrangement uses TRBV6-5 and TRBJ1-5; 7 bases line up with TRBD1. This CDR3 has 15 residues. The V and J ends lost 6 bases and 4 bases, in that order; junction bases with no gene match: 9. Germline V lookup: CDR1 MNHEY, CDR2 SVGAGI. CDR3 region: CASRYDRAGNQPQHF. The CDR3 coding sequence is TGTGCCAGCAGATACGACAGGGCCGGTAATCAGCCCCAGCATTTT.

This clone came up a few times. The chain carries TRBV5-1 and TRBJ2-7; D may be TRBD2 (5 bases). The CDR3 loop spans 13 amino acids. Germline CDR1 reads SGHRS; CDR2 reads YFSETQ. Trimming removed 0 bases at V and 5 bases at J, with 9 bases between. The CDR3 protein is CASSLAGSNEQYF. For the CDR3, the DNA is TGCGCCAGCAGCTTGGCGGGGTCTAACGAGCAGTACTTC. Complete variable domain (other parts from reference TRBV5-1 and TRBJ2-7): KAGVTQTPRYLIKTRGQQVTLSCSPISGHRSVSWYQQTPGQGLQFLFEYFSETQRNKGNFPGRFSGRQFSNSRSEMNVSTLELGDSALYLCASSLAGSNEQYFGPGTRLTVT.

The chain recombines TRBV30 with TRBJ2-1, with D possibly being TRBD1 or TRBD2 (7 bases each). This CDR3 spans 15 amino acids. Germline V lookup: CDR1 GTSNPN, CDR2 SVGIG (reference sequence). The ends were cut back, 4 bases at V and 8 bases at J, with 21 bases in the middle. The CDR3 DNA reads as TGTGCCTGGACCCGGGGGGCAGGGAGGGGGCATGAGCAGTTCTTC. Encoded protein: CAWTRGAGRGHEQFF.

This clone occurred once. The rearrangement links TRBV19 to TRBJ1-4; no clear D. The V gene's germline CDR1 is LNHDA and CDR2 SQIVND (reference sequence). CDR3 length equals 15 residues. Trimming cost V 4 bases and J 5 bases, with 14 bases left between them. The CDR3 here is CASSTEGLRNEKLFF. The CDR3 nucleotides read TGTGCCAGTAGTACGGAAGGACTGCGCAATGAAAAACTGTTTTTT.

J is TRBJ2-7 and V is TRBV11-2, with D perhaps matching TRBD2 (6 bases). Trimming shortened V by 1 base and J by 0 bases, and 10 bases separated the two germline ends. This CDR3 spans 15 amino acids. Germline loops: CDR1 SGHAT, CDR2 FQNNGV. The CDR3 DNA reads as TGTGCCAGCAGCTTAGTCCGGGGGAGCTCCTACGAGCAGTACTTC. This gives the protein CASSLVRGSSYEQYF.

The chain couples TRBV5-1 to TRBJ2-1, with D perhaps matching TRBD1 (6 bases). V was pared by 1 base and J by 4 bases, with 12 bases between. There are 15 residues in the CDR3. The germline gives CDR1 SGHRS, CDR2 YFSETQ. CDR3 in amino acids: CASSLLAGEYNEQFF. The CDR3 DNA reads TGCGCCAGCAGCTTGTTGGCAGGGGAATACAATGAGCAGTTCTTC.

The CDR3 region is CASSGGLVAKNIQYF. The CDR3 DNA reads TGTGCCAGCAGCGGGGGCCTAGTAGCCAAAAACATTCAGTACTTC. The rearrangement joins TRBV6-5 to TRBJ2-4; tentatively, D is TRBD1 or TRBD2 (6 bases each). CDR3 length: 15 amino acids. Trimming removed 6 bases from V and 0 bases from J, with 12 bases in between. In germline, CDR1 is MNHEY, CDR2 SVGAGI.

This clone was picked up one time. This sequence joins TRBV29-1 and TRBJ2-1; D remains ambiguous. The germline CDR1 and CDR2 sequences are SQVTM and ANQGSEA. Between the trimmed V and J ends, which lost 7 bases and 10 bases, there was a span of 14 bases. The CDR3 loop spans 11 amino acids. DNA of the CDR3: TGCAGCGGACTTGGGGTGCAAGAGCAGTTCTTC. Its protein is CSGLGVQEQFF.

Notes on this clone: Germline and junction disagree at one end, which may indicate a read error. CDR3 protein: CASSLDGALTGAWVRNAEAFF. CDR3 coding DNA: TGCGCCAGCAGCTTGGATGGAGCTTTGACAGGGGCATGGGTACGGAACGCTGAAGCTTTCTTT. This chain links TRBV5-1 with TRBJ1-1, with 8 positions matching TRBD1. The CDR3 runs 21 residues. Per the germline V gene, CDR1 is SGHRS and CDR2 is YFSETQ. Looking up the rest from reference TRBV5-1 and TRBJ1-1 gives the full variable domain: KAGVTQTPRYLIKTRGQQVTLSCSPISGHRSVSWYQQTPGQGLQFLFEYFSETQRNKGNFPGRFSGRQFSNSRSEMNVSTLELGDSALYLCASSLDGALTGAWVRNAEAFFGQGTRLTVV.

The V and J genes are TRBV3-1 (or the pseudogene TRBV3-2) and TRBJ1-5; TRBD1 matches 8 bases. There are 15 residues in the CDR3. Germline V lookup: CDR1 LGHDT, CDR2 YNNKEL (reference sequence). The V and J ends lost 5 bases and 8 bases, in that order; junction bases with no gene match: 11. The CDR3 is CASSTGTGAGEPQHF. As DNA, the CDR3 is TGTGCCAGCAGCACCGGGACAGGCGCCGGGGAGCCCCAGCATTTT.

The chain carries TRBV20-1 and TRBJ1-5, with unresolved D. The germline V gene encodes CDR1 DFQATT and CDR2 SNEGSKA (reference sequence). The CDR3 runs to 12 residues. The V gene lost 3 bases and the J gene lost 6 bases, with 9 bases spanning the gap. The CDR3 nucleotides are TGCAGTGCTAGTCGGGTTGGTCAGCCCCAGCATTTT. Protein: CSASRVGQPQHF.

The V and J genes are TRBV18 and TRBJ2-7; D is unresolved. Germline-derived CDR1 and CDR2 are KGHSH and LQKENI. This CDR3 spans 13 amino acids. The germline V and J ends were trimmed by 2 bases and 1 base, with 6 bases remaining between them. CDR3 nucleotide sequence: TGTGCCAGCTCACCAACCGTTTCCTACGAGCAGTACTTC. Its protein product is CASSPTVSYEQYF.

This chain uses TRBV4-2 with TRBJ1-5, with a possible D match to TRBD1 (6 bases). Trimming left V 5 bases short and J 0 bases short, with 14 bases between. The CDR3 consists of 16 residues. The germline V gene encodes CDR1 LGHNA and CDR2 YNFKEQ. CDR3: CASSSSGANSNQPQHF. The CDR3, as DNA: TGTGCCAGCAGCTCATCAGGGGCGAATAGCAATCAGCCCCAGCATTTT.

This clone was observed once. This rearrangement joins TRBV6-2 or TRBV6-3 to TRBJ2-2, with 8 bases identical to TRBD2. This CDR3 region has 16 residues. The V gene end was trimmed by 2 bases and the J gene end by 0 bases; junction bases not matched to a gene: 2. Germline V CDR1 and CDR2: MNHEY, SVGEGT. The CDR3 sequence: CASSYRGGSNTGELFF. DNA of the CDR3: TGTGCCAGCAGTTACCGGGGGGGCTCGAACACCGGGGAGCTGTTTTTT.

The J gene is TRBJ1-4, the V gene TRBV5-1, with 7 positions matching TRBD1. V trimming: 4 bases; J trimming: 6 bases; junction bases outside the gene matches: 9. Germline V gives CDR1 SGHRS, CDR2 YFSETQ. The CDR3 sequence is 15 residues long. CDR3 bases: TGCGCCAGCAGCCAAACGACAGGGAGAGATGAAAAACTGTTTTTT. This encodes CASSQTTGRDEKLFF.